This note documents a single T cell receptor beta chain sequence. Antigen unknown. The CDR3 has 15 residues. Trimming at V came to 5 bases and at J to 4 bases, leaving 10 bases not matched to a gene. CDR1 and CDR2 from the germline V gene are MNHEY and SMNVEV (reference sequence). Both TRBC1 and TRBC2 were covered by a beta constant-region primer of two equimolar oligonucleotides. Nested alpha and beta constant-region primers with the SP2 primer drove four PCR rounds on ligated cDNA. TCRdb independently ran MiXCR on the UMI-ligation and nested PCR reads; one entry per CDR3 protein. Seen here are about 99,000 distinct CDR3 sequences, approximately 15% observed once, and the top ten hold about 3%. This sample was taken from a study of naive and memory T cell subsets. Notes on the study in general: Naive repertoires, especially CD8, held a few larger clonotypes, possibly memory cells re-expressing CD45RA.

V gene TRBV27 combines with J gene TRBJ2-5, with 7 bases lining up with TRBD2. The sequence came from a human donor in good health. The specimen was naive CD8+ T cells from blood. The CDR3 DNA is TGTGCCAGCAGTCACCAACGGGGGGAGGGAGAGACCCAGTACTTC. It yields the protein CASSHQRGEGETQYF.